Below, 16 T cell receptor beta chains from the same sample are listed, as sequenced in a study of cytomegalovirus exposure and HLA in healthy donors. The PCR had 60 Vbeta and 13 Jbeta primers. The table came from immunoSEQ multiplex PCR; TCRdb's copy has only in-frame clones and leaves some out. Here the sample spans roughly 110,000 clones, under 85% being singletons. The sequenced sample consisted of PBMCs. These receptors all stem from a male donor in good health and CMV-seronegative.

CDR3 loop: CASDLVQTEAFF. CDR3 DNA sequence: TGTGCCTCCGACTTGGTGCAGACTGAAGCTTTCTTT. The chain combines TRBV2 with TRBJ1-1; unclear D gene. This CDR3 contains 12 residues. The germline V and J ends were trimmed by 11 bases and 5 bases, with 15 bases remaining between them. Germline assignment: CDR1 SNHLY and CDR2 FYNNEI.

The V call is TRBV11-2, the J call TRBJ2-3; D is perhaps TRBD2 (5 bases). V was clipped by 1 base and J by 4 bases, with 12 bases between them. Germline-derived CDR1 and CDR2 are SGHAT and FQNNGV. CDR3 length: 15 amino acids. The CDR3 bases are TGTGCCAGCAGCTTAGTTCTGATCGGGGCAGATACGCAGTATTTT. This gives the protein CASSLVLIGADTQYF. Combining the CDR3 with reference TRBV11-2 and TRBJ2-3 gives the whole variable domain EAGVAQSPRYKIIEKRQSVAFWCNPISGHATLYWYQQILGQGPKLLIQFQNNGVVDDSQLPKDRFSAERLKGVDSTLKIQPAKLEDSAVYLCASSLVLIGADTQYFGPGTRLTVL.

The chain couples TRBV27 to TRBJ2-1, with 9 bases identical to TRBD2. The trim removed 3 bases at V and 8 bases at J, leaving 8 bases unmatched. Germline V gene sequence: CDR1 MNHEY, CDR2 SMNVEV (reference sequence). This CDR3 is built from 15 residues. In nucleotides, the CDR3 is TGTGCCAGCAGTTTCATGGCTAGCGGGACCTATGAGCAGTTCTTC. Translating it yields CASSFMASGTYEQFF.

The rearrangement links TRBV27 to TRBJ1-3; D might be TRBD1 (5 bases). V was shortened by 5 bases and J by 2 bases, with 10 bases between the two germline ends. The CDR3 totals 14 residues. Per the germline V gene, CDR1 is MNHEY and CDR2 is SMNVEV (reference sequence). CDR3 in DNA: TGTGCCAGCAGTCCAGGGCGTCCTGGAAACACCATATATTTT. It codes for CASSPGRPGNTIYF.

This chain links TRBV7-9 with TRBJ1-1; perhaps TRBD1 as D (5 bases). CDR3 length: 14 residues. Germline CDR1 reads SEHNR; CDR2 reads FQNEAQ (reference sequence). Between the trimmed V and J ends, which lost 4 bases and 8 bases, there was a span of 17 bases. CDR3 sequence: CASSSVGAVNEAFF. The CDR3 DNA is TGTGCCAGCAGCTCGGTAGGGGCCGTCAACGAAGCTTTCTTT.

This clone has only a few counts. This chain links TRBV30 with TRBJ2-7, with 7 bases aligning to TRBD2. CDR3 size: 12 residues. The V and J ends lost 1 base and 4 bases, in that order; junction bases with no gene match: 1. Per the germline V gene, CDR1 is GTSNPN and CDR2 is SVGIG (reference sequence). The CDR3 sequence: CAWSGGLYEQYF. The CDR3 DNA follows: TGTGCCTGGAGTGGGGGACTATACGAGCAGTACTTC.

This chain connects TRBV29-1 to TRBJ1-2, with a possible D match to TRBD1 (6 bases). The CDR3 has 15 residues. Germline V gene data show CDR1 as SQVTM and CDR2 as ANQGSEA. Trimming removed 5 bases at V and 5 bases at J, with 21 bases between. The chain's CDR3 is CSVYSGGQGGYGYTF. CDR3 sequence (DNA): TGCAGCGTTTACTCGGGGGGCCAAGGAGGGTATGGCTACACCTTC.

The CDR3 coding sequence is TGTGCCAGCAGTGACGGAGGGGCTCACCAGCCCCAGCATTTT. This codes for CASSDGGAHQPQHF. This sequence joins TRBV6-4 and TRBJ1-5, with D possibly being TRBD1 (5 bases). V shed 2 bases and J shed 7 bases, with 12 bases lying between them. The CDR3 is made up of 14 amino acids. In germline, CDR1 is MRHNA, CDR2 SNTAGT.

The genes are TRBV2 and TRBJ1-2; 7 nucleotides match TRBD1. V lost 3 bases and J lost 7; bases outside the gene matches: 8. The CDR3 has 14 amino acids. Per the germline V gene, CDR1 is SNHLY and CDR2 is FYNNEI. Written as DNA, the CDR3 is TGTGCCAGCAGTGACAGGGGGGCAGTCGGTGGCTACACCTTC. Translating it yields CASSDRGAVGGYTF.

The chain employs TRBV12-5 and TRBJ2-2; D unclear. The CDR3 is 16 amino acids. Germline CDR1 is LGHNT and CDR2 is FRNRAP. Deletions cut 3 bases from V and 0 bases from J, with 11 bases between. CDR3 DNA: TGTGCTAGTGGTTTTTTAGAGAAATCGAACACCGGGGAGCTGTTTTTT. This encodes CASGFLEKSNTGELFF.

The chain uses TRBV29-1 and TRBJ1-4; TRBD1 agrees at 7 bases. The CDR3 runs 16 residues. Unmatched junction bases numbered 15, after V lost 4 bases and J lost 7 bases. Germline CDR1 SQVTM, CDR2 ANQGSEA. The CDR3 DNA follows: TGCAGCGTTGCAGGGACAGACAGTGGATATTCTGAAAAACTGTTTTTT. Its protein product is CSVAGTDSGYSEKLFF. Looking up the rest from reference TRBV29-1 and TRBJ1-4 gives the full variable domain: SAVISQKPSRDICQRGTSLTIQCQVDSQVTMMFWYRQQPGQSLTLIATANQGSEATYESGFVIDKFPISRPNLTFSTLTVSNMSPEDSSIYLCSVAGTDSGYSEKLFFGSGTQLSVL.

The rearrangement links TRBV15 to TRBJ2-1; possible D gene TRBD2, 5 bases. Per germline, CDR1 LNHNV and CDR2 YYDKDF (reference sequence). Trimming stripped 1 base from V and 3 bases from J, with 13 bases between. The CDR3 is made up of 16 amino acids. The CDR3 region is CATSRGRDGLYNEQFF. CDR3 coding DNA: TGTGCCACCAGCAGAGGTAGGGATGGACTCTACAATGAGCAGTTCTTC. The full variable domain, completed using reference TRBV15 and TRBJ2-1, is DAMVIQNPRYQVTQFGKPVTLSCSQTLNHNVMYWYQQKSSQAPKLLFHYYDKDFNNEADTPDNFQSRRPNTSFCFLDIRSPGLGDTAMYLCATSRGRDGLYNEQFFGPGTRLTVL.

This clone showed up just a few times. In nucleotides, the CDR3 is TGCGCCAGCAGCCCCCAAGCGGACAGGGGACTCAATCAGCCCCAGCATTTT. Protein product: CASSPQADRGLNQPQHF. The gene calls are TRBV4-1 and TRBJ1-5; 9 nucleotides align to TRBD1. The germline V gene has CDR1 MGHRA and CDR2 YSYEKL. J gave up 3 bases and V 4 bases, and 10 bases lay outside the gene matches. The CDR3 sequence is 17 residues long.

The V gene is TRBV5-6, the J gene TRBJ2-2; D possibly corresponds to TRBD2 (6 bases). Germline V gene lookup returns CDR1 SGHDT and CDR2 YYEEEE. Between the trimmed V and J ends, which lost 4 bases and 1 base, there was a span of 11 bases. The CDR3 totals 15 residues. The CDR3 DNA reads TGTGCCAGCAGCCCTATCGGGAGGAACACCGGGGAGCTGTTTTTT. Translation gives CASSPIGRNTGELFF.

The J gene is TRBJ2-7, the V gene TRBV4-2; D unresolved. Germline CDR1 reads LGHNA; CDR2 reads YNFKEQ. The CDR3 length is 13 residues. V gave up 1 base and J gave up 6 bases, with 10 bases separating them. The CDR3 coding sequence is TGTGCCAGCAGCCAAGTCGGAACGGGCGAGCAGTACTTC. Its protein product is CASSQVGTGEQYF.

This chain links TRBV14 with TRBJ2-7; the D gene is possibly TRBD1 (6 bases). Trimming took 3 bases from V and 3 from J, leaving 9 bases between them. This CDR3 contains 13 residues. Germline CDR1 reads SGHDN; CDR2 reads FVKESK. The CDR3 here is CASSQTGDYEQYF. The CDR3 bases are TGTGCCAGCAGCCAGACAGGAGACTACGAGCAGTACTTC.